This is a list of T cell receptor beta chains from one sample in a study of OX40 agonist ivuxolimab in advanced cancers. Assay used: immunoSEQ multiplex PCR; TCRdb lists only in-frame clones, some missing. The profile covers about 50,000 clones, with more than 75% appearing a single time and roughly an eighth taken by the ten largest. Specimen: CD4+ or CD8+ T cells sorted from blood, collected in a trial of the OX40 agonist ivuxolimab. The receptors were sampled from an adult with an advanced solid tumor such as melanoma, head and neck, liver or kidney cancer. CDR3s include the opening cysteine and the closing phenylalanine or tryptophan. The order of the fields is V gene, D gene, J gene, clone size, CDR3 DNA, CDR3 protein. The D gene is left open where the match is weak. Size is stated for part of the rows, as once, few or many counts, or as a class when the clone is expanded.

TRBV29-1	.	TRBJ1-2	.	TGCAGCGTTGAAGATTTCAAGACAGCATCATCGTATGGCTACACCTTC	CSVEDFKTASSYGYTF
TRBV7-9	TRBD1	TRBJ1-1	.	TGTGCCAGCAGCGACAGGGGACGAGCTTTCTTT	CASSDRGRAFF
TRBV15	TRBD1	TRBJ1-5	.	TGTGCCACCGCAGGGGGGAGCAATCAGCCCCAGCATTTT	CATAGGSNQPQHF
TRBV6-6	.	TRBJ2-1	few	TGTGCCAGCAGTGAGACGGGCGATGAGCAGTTCTTC	CASSETGDEQFF
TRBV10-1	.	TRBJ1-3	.	TGCGCCAGCAGTCCGGACAGAAATGGAAACACCATATATTTT	CASSPDRNGNTIYF
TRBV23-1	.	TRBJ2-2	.	TGCGCCAGCAGTCACCCGGGCTTCGCGAACACCGGGGAGCTGTTTTTT	CASSHPGFANTGELFF
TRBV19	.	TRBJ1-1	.	TGTGCCAGTAGTATGAGTGGTTATTGGGGCCAGAACACTGAAGCTTTCTTT	CASSMSGYWGQNTEAFF
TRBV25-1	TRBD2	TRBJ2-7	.	TGTGCCAGCAGTGAATTTGAGAGCGGGAGATTGGCCTACGAGCAGTACTTC	CASSEFESGRLAYEQYF
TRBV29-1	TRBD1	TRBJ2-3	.	TGCAGCGTGGAGACAGGGAGCACAGATACGCAGTATTTT	CSVETGSTDTQYF
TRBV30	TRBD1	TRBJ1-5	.	TGTGCCTGGAGTTGGGGACAGGGGCGGCAGCCCCAGCATTTT	CAWSWGQGRQPQHF
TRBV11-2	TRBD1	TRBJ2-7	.	TGTGCCAGCACCCACCAGGGGACAGTTTCCTCCGAGCAGTACTTC	CASTHQGTVSSEQYF
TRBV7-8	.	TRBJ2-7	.	TGTGCCAGCAGCATGACAGGCTACGAGCAGTACTTC	CASSMTGYEQYF
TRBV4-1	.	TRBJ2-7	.	TGCGCCAGCAGCCAAGATAGACAGTATGGTTACTACGAGCAGTACTTC	CASSQDRQYGYYEQYF
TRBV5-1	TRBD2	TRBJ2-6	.	TGCGCCAGCAAGGAAGTGGCGGGAGGCCTAAGCTCTGGGGCCAACGTCCTGACTTTC	CASKEVAGGLSSGANVLTF
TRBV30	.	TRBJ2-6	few	TGTGCCTTCACCCCCTCAATGCACTCTGGGGCCAACGTCCTGACTTTC	CAFTPSMHSGANVLTF
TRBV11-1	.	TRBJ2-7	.	TGTGCCAGCAGCAGACAGGGAGGAACCTACGAGCAGTACTTC	CASSRQGGTYEQYF
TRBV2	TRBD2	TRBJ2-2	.	TGTGCCAGCAGTGATACTAGCGGGAGTGGTGGGGAGCTGTTTTTT	CASSDTSGSGGELFF
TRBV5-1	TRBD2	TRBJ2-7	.	TGCGCCAGCAGCTTGATCGGCGGGAGCGTGTACGAGCAGTACTTC	CASSLIGGSVYEQYF
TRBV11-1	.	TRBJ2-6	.	TGTGCCAGCCGCCCGGTGGGGTACCGTGGGGCCAACGTCCTGACTTTC	CASRPVGYRGANVLTF
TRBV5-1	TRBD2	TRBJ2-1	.	TGCGCCAGCAGCTTGGGGGCTAGCGGAGACCCCTCAAAAAACTACAATGAGCAGTTCTTC	CASSLGASGDPSKNYNEQFF
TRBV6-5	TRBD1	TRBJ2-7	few	TGTGCCAGCAGTTACGGGACAGGGGGCGACGAGCAGTACTTC	CASSYGTGGDEQYF
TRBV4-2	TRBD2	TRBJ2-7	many	TGTGCCAGCAGCCCAGGACTAGCGGAGTCCTACGAGCAGTACTTC	CASSPGLAESYEQYF
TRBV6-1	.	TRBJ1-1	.	TGTGCCAGCAGTGGGTTGAACACTGAAGCTTTCTTT	CASSGLNTEAFF
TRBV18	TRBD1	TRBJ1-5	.	TGTGCCAGCTCACCTGAGACAGGGTACAATCAGCCCCAGCATTTT	CASSPETGYNQPQHF
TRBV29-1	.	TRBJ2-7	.	TGCAGCGGAGGACGGAATAGAGGGCTGGACTACGAGCAGTACTTC	CSGGRNRGLDYEQYF
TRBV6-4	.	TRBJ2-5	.	TGTGCCAGCAGTGACTCTATAGAGGGGACCCAGTACTTC	CASSDSIEGTQYF
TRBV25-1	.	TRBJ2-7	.	TGTGCCAGCAGAGGGGGGTCCAACTACGAGCAGTACTTC	CASRGGSNYEQYF
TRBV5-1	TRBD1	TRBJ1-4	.	TGCGCCAGCAGAAGGACAGGGGGATTTGAAAAACTGTTTTTT	CASRRTGGFEKLFF
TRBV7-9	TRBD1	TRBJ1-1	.	TGTGCCAGCAGCTTAGCGCAGGGGGGGAACACTGAAGCTTTCTTT	CASSLAQGGNTEAFF
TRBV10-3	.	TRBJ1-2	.	TGTGCCATCAGTGCAGGACAGCCGATGAGGGGCTACACCTTC	CAISAGQPMRGYTF
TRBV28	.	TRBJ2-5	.	TGTGCCAGCAGTTTCTCCAGGGGACCCCCAGGAACCCAGTACTTC	CASSFSRGPPGTQYF
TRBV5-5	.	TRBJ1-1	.	TGTGCCAGCAGCTTCCGCCTTGGTCCGCTTGTCACTGAAGCTTTCTTT	CASSFRLGPLVTEAFF
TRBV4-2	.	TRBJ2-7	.	TGTGCCAGCAGTGGGGAGGCATCCAGCTCCTACGAGCAGTACTTC	CASSGEASSSYEQYF
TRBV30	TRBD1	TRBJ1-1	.	TGTGCCTGGGCCCCAGACAGGGGAGCCACTGAAGCTTTCTTT	CAWAPDRGATEAFF
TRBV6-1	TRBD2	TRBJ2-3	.	TGTGCCAGCGGGCTAACCGGGAGGGATACGCAGTATTTT	CASGLTGRDTQYF
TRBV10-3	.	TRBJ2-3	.	TGTGCCATCAGTGAGTCGGGGGGCTTCTCAGATACGCAGTATTTT	CAISESGGFSDTQYF
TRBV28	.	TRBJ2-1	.	TGTGCCAGCAGCCTAGGGGCAGGCCCACCCTACAATGAGCAGTTCTTC	CASSLGAGPPYNEQFF
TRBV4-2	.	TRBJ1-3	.	TGTGCCAGCAGCCAAGCGGGACCGAGCTCTGGAAACACCATATATTTT	CASSQAGPSSGNTIYF
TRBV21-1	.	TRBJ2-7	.	TGTGCCAGCAGAGCTGGGGACTACGAGCAGTACTTC	CASRAGDYEQYF
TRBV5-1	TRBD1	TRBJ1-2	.	TGCGCCAGCAGCTTCGGACAGGGCTTTGGCTACACCTTC	CASSFGQGFGYTF